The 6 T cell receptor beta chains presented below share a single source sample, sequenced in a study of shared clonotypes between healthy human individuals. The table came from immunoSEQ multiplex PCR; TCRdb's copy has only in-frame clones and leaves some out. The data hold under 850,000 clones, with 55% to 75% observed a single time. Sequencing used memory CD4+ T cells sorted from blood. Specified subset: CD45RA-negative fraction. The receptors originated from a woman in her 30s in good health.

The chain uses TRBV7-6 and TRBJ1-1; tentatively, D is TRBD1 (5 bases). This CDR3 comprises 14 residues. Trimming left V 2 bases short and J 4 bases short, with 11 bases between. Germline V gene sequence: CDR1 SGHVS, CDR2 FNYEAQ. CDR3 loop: CASSLSGLGTEAFF. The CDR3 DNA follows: TGTGCCAGCAGCTTATCGGGACTCGGCACTGAAGCTTTCTTT.

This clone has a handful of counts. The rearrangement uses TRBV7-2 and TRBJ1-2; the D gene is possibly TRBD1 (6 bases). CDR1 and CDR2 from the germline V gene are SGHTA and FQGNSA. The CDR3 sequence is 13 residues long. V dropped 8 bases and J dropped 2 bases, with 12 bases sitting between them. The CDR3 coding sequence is TGTGCCAGCGTTCCCACAGGGAACTATGGCTACACCTTC. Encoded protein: CASVPTGNYGYTF.

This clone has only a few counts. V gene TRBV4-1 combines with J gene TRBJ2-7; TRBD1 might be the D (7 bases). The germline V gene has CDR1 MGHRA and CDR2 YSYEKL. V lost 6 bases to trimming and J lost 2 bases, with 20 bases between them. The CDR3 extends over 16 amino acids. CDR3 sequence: CASRKTGASAPYEQYF. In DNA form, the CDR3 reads TGCGCCAGCAGGAAAACAGGGGCTAGCGCGCCCTACGAGCAGTACTTC.

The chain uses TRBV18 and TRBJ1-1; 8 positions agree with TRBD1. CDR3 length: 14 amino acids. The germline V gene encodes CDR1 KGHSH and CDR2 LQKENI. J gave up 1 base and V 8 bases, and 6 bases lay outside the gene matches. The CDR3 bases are TGTGCCAGCCGCGGGACAGGCTCGAACACTGAAGCTTTCTTT. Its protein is CASRGTGSNTEAFF.

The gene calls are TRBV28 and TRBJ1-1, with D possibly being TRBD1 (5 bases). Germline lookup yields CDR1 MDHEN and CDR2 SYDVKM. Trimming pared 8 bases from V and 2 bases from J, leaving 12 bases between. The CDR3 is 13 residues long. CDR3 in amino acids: CASCDSINTEAFF. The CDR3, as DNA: TGTGCCAGCTGTGACAGCATTAACACTGAAGCTTTCTTT.

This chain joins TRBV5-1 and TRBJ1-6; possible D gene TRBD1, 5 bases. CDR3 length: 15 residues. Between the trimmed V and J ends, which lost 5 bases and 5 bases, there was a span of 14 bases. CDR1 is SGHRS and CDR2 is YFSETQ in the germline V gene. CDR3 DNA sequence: TGCGCCAGCAGAAAGACCGGGACTGATAATTCACCCCTCCACTTT. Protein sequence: CASRKTGTDNSPLHF. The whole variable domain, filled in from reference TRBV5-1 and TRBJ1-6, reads KAGVTQTPRYLIKTRGQQVTLSCSPISGHRSVSWYQQTPGQGLQFLFEYFSETQRNKGNFPGRFSGRQFSNSRSEMNVSTLELGDSALYLCASRKTGTDNSPLHFGNGTRLTVT.